Described below is a single T cell receptor beta chain sequence and its context. TCRdb's table, derived via immunoSEQ multiplex PCR, lists solely in-frame clones and lacks some. Here the sample spans about 150,000 clones, around 86% being singletons. The data were obtained in a study of T cell responses to AZD1222 COVID-19 vaccine. V shed 3 bases, J shed 5 bases, and the junction held 5 bases outside the gene matches. This CDR3 is built from 15 residues. CDR1 and CDR2 (germline): LNHDA, SQIVND (reference sequence). This chain uses TRBV19 with TRBJ2-1, with TRBD1 identical over 9 bases. The sequenced sample was peripheral blood, obtained 28 days after the second AZD1222 dose. The origin of this receptor is an adult who received the AZD1222 COVID-19 vaccine. Here the CDR3 reads CASSIGQGRHNEQFF. The CDR3 nucleotides read TGTGCCAGTAGTATCGGACAGGGGAGGCACAATGAGCAGTTCTTC.